Listed below are T cell receptor beta chains from one sample, sequenced in a study of CD8 T cells in ankylosing spondylitis. TCRdb passed the 5' RACE reads through MiXCR, listing each CDR3 protein once. The repertoire holds fewer than 40,000 distinct CDR3 sequences, with around 30% as singletons. The sequencing input was synovial fluid, either unsorted or a sorted T cell fraction (not recorded which). These receptors came from a male donor with ankylosing spondylitis. The CDR3 runs from the conserved cysteine through the conserved F or W. Fields, in order: J gene, V gene, CDR3 protein.

TRBJ2-6	TRBV24-1	CATSDSFTGGEANVLTF
TRBJ2-1	TRBV29-1	CSVQGTAGGRHEQFF
TRBJ2-1	TRBV24-1	CATSERTGFGVYNEQFF
TRBJ1-1	TRBV19	CASNDGVGAFF
TRBJ2-1	TRBV7-8	CASSLDSSREQFF
TRBJ2-3	TRBV28	CASSFWGTSGDSTDTQYF
TRBJ2-1	TRBV6-2/TRBV6-3	CASSYVAHNEQFF
TRBJ1-2	TRBV20-1	CSARSQGIQNYGYTF
TRBJ2-1	TRBV10-1	CASSGDRTSGMDEQFF
TRBJ2-7	TRBV5-5	CASSLTNQGEQYF
TRBJ1-6	TRBV27	CASSSNRGHSPLHF
TRBJ2-1	TRBV29-1	CSVEDPSREGYNEQFF
TRBJ1-5	TRBV10-3	CAITRDIGQPQHF
TRBJ1-2	TRBV6-1	CASSEKEHYGYTF
TRBJ1-1	TRBV11-3	CASSLGWGTEAFF
TRBJ1-1	TRBV25-1	CASRRTGVNTEAFF
TRBJ2-1	TRBV9	CASSAEDRSNEQFF
TRBJ1-4	TRBV7-2	CASSQGATTNEKLFF
TRBJ2-7	TRBV6-2/TRBV6-3	CASSYSGGYPYEQYF
TRBJ1-2	TRBV2	CASILDYGYTF
TRBJ2-5	TRBV7-6	CASSFSGRLGETQYF
TRBJ2-7	TRBV7-8	CASSLAISYEQYF
TRBJ2-1	TRBV12-3/TRBV12-4	CASSPGPSYNEQFF
TRBJ2-7	TRBV7-8	CASSLALADHSSYEQYF
TRBJ2-1	TRBV14	CASSQDLNEQFF
TRBJ2-7	TRBV29-1	CSGGQAYEQYF
TRBJ2-5	TRBV20-1	CSAREGKETQYF
TRBJ1-1	TRBV7-9	CASSLARGRMTEAFF
TRBJ2-1	TRBV2	CASSEFRGSNEQFF
TRBJ2-1	TRBV12-3/TRBV12-4	CASSQGANEQFF